The rows below give T cell receptor beta chains drawn from one sample of a study of molecular identifiers for immune sequencing clone quantification. Via MiXCR, TCRdb re-called the PCR reads, giving one row per CDR3 protein. Of some 680,000 distinct CDR3 sequences listed, roughly 25% were seen once; the top ten hold about 0.73%. Material for sequencing was naive CD8+ T cells from blood, with Jurkat cell RNA spiked in. These receptors all stem from a human donor in good health. Some libraries in this study had Jurkat cell RNA spiked in. Both conserved end residues are part of each CDR3. A D gene is named only where the DNA matches it firmly. The size field is filled for only some rows; it gives once, few, many or a size class.

CDR3aa,CDR3nt,j_gene,abundance,v_gene,d_gene
CASSYDGMSTDTQYF,TGTGCCAGCAGTTACGACGGGATGAGTACAGATACGCAGTATTTT,TRBJ2-3,many,TRBV6-2/TRBV6-3,NA
CASSQEGASGSYEQYF,TGCGCCAGCAGCCAAGAAGGGGCTAGCGGGAGCTACGAGCAGTACTTC,TRBJ2-7,many,TRBV4-3,TRBD2
CASSPPRGPGGMDTEAFF,TGTGCCAGCTCACCACCGAGGGGACCCGGAGGGATGGACACTGAAGCTTTCTTT,TRBJ1-1,few,TRBV18,NA
CASSPPRVNTEAFF,TGTGCCAGCAGCCCCCCTAGGGTGAACACTGAAGCTTTCTTT,TRBJ1-1,many,TRBV7-9,NA
CASSDSTCLAVYEQYF,TGTGCCAGCAGTGACTCGACTTGCCTAGCGGTCTACGAGCAGTACTTC,TRBJ2-7,few,TRBV6-4,TRBD2
CASSSLSPPHNEQCF,TGTGCCAGCAGCTCTCTCTCCCCCCCCCACAATGAGCAGTGCTTC,TRBJ2-1,NA,TRBV12-3/TRBV12-4,NA
CASSSGQGYEAFF,TGTGCCAGCAGCTCGGGACAGGGATATGAAGCTTTCTTT,TRBJ1-1,many,TRBV7-2,TRBD1
CSVEVGQGWTDTQYF,TGCAGCGTTGAAGTTGGCCAGGGGTGGACAGATACGCAGTATTTT,TRBJ2-3,many,TRBV29-1,NA
CSASAPGRTYEQYF,TGCAGTGCTAGCGCCCCGGGACGGACCTACGAGCAGTACTTC,TRBJ2-7,many,TRBV20-1,NA
CASSYSIGYEQFF,TGTGCCAGCAGTTACTCGATAGGGTACGAGCAGTTCTTC,TRBJ2-1,many,TRBV6-5,NA
CAWSLGLAASTDTQYF,TGTGCCTGGAGTCTCGGACTAGCGGCTAGCACAGATACGCAGTATTTT,TRBJ2-3,few,TRBV30,TRBD2
CASSQQGMGQRYEQYF,TGCGCCAGCAGCCAGCAGGGGATGGGACAAAGGTACGAGCAGTACTTC,TRBJ2-7,NA,TRBV4-1,NA